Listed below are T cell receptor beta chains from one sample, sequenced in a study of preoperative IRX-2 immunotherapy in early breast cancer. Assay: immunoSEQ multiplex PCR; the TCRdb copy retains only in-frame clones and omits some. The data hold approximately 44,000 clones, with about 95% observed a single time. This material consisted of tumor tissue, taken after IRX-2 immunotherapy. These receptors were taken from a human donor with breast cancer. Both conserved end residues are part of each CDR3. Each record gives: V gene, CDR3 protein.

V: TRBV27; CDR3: CASSATPLADEQFF
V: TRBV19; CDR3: CASCRGASRNQPQHF
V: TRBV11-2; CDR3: CASSPSGGWDTQYF
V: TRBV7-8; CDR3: CASSPYDRSNYGYTF
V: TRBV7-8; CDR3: CASSTMLTGPFNEKLFF
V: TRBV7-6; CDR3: CASSDRGLGNQPQHF
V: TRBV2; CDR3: CASSEGIGETQYF
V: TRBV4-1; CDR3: CASSQGGTSGPKYQETQYF
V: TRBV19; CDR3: CASSIGLGEGRRDTQYF
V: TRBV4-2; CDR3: CASHKGTGSQPQHF
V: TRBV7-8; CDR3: CASSLVVSSYNEQFF
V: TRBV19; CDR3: CASSIDRLSNTGELFF
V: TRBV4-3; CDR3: CASSFGDGRTEAFF
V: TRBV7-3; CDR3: CASSLASPNTGELFF
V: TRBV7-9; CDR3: CASSPPGWQQFF
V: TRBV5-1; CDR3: CASSGRGGGTSSYNEQFF
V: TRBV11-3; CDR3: CASSLGVSGVYEQYF
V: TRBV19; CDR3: CASRGNTGELFF
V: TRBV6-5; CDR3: CASSPRLARYEQFF
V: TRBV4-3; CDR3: CASSGGGVTAYNEQFF
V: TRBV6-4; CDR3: CASTAQRLGQETQYF
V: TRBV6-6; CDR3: CASSRGQGGTGELFF
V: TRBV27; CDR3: CASSLSTSLVTQYF
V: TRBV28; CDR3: CASSSSLPFSKYGYTF
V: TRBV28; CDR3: CASGQGANYGYTF
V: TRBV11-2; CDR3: CASSLDVPLAGGPSGELFF
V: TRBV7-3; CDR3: CASSLGLAGTRTQYF
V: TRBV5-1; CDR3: CASSSWERRGDTQYF
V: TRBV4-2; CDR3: CASSQAGTSDYNEQFF
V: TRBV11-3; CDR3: CASSSGPGTEAFF
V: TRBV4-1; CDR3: CASSQDRGRRGTEAFF
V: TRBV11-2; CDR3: CASSFSLPETQYF
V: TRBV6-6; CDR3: CASSWGQGNEQFF